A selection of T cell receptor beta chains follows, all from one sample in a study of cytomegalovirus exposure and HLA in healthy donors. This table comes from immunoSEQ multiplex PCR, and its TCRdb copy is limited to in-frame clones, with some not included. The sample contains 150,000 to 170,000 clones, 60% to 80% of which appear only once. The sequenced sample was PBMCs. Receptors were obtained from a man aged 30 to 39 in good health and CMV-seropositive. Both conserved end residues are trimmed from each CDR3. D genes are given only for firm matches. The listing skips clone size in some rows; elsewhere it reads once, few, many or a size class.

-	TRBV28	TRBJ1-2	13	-	ASSAEQTGTYGYT
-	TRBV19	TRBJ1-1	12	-	ASSMVGVNTEAF
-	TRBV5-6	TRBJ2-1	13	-	ASSQEINTYNEQF
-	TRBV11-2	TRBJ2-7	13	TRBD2	ASSSWTSGTYEQY
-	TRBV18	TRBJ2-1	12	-	ASSPSAGGGEQF
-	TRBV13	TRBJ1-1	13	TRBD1	ASSQEGTARCEAF
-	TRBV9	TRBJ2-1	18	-	ASSNNPSASLGASYNEQF
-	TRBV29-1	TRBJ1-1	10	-	SVSRQNTEAF
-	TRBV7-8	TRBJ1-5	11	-	ASSPGERQPQH
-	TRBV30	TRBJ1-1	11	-	AWRPTDPSEAF
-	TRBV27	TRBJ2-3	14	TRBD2	ASSLTGTSGTDTQY
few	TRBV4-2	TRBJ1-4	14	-	ASSQGGNGVNEKLF
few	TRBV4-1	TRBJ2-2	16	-	ASSQESWGRTNTGELF
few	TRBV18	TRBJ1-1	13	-	ASSQRDGAYTEAF
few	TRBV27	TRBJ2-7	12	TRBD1	ASTPGQDLYEQY
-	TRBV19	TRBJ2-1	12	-	ASSIGPGRNEQF
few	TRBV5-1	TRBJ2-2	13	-	ASSPRQENTGELF
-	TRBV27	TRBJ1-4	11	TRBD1	ASSVDRLEKLF
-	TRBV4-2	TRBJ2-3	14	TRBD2	ASSPKAGRGTDTQY
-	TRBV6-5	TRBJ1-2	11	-	ASSYSAGRGYT
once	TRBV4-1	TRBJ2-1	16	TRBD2	ASSQGDASGASYNEQF
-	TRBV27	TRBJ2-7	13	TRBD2	ASNDGLAGNYEQY